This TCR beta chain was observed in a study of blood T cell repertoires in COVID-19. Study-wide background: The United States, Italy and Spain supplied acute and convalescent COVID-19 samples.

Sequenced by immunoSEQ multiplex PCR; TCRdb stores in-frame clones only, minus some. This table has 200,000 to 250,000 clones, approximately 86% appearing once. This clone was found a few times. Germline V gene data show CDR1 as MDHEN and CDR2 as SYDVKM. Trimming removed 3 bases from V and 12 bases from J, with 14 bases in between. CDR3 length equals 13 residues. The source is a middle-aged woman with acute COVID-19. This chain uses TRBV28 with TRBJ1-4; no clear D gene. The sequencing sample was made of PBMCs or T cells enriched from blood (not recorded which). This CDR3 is CASSFNGGEELFF. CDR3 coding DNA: TGTGCCAGCAGTTTCAATGGCGGCGAAGAACTGTTTTTT.